This T cell receptor (beta chain) was profiled in a study of T cell responses to AZD1222 COVID-19 vaccine. Study-level background: Second-dose intervals near 4 or 12 weeks were combined.

Assay used: immunoSEQ multiplex PCR; TCRdb lists only in-frame clones, some missing. The profile shows approximately 92,000 clones, just over 90% of them singletons. Trimming at V came to 4 bases and at J to 12 bases, leaving 8 bases not matched to a gene. This CDR3 spans 13 amino acids. The germline V gene encodes CDR1 MGHRA and CDR2 YSYEKL. This chain links TRBV4-1 with TRBJ1-4; 7 nucleotides match TRBD1. This sample comprised peripheral blood, obtained on day 0 of AZD1222 vaccination. This TCR was sampled from an adult in good health. The CDR3 sequence is CASSLRQGRELFF. CDR3 bases: TGCGCCAGCAGCCTGCGACAGGGAAGGGAACTGTTTTTT.